Described below is a single TCR beta chain sequence and its context. Its antigen target is currently unknown. There are no base qualities to consult, and no much larger clone falls within one base. The sample belongs to a study of T cell responses to AZD1222 COVID-19 vaccine listed by TCRdb under 2021. In the study overall: Because spike-specific TCR depth and breadth did not differ between the two schedules, AZD1222 recipients who got a second dose at roughly 4 weeks were pooled with those who got a second dose at roughly 12 weeks. A total of 233 trial participants underwent TCR sequencing, of whom 207 received two doses of AZD1222 and around 26 received two doses of the MenACWY control vaccine. Trial participants were enrolled by age into 18-55, 56-69 and 70-plus year subgroups, with roughly 150, 30 and 60 TCR-sequenced participants respectively. Summary of the overall study and its limitations: The vaccine-associated CD4 TCRs covered the entire spike protein, and the dominant responses fell in regions 160-218 and 743-854. Because no day 14 peak-response samples were available, the repertoires could be characterized only after the peak T cell response. Reportedly, almost half of the unique spike-specific TCRs recognized epitopes lying outside the regions that are mutated in the B.1.351 and B.1.1.7 variants. In the small 56-69-year group, the increase in depth fell short of significance, most likely because of low power. Conclusions about previously exposed vaccinees are limited because only five or six AZD1222 recipients were SARS-CoV-2 seropositive at baseline. Participants were mostly white British, with more females than males. The authors suggested clonal diversity may have been underestimated. After two AZD1222 doses, both the breadth and the depth of spike-specific TCRs were significantly higher than at day 0 and than in MenACWY recipients.

According to the germline V gene, CDR1 reads SGHTA and CDR2 reads FQGNSA. The trim is 1 base for V and 8 bases for J, with a gap of 17 bases between the germline ends. Counted from cysteine to phenylalanine, this CDR3 has 15 amino acids. Just CDR3 DNA is preserved here, 45 bases in frame from base 1. The CDR3 regions of human TCRbeta chains were analyzed by immunosequencing. Regarding the original processing steps: TCRs in the repertoires were matched against a reference library of SARS-CoV-2-specific TCRs that had been generated with the MIRA antigen-specificity platform. Breadth meant the fraction of unique TCRs that were SARS-CoV-2-associated, whereas depth meant the fraction of total T cells that were SARS-CoV-2-associated. Using the MIRA data, each spike-specific TCR was mapped to the spike region that the TCR reacts to and placed in a CD4 or CD8 class. Log10-transformed breadth and depth values were compared by one-way ANOVA with Sidak's multiple comparisons tests. The source is immuneACCESS, and TCRdb retained only in-frame sequences with V and J called. Part of the clones is not carried over; for the studies checked, unresolved V genes explain less than half of this, and the remainder is unexplained. Clone size and the V and J calls come from that table; the DNA yielded D and trimming. The sample table holds around 110,000 clones, of which around 91% were seen once. Of the sample, approximately 3.4% is held by the ten largest clones.

The time point tag for this specimen amounts to: baseline before first vaccination. Samples from vaccinated people were obtained from the UK trials COV001 and COV002, which included a single-blind randomized controlled phase 2/3 trial of AZD1222 (ChAdOx1 nCoV-19) in healthy adults. Trial participant PBMC samples were collected at day 0 and day 28 after the second dose for TCRbeta chain sequencing. This specimen was peripheral blood, taken on day 0 of AZD1222 vaccination. The sequence links TRBV7-2 to TRBJ1-2, with the D gene not clear enough to name. This receptor was identified in an adult in good health. The CDR3 region has the sequence CASSLDQAPVRGYTF. In nucleotides, the sequence is TGTGCCAGCAGCTTAGACCAGGCCCCCGTACGGGGCTACACCTTC.